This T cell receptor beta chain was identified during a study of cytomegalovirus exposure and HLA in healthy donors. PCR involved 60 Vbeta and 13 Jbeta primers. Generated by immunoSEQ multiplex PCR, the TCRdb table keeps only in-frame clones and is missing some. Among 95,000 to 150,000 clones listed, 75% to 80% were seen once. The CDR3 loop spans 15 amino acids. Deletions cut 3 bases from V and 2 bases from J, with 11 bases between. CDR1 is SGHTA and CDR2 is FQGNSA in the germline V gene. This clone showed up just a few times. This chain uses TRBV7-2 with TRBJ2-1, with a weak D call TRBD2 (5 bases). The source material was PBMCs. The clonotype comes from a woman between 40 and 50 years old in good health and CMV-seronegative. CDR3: CASSLVFSAYNEQFF. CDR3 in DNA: TGTGCCAGCAGCTTGGTTTTTAGCGCCTACAATGAGCAGTTCTTC.